Reported below is one T cell receptor (beta chain). The antigen is undetermined. A J-beta primer mix and a sample-barcoded 5' primer were used in a second PCR of about 7 to 12 cycles. TCRdb reprocessed the 5' RACE reads with MiXCR, giving one entry per CDR3 protein. The table lists approximately 940,000 distinct CDR3 sequences, around 48% of them singletons. The CDR3 totals 14 residues. The germline V gene has CDR1 SGHRS and CDR2 YFSETQ. Between the trimmed V and J ends, which lost 4 bases and 5 bases, there was a span of 16 bases. The amount of total RNA extracted per sample was at least 6 micrograms. This sample is part of a study of blood T cells in healthy people across ages. Study details: T cells yielded about one barcoded beta molecule per two cells through template switching. Study-wide findings and caveats: The lack of PBMC sorting stopped any conclusive naive versus antigen-experienced comparison.

The V call is TRBV5-1, the J call TRBJ2-7, with D possibly TRBD1 on 5 matching bases. The TCR sequence derives from a man younger than 40 in good health. Sequencing input: blood. The CDR3 sequence is CASSGRIGHHEQYF. The CDR3 DNA reads TGCGCCAGCAGCGGGCGGATCGGACACCACGAGCAGTACTTC.